The 13 T cell receptor beta chains reported below all come from one sample, sequenced in a study of CD8+ T cells in alopecia areata. RNA extraction and reverse transcription yielded cDNA as sequencing template. Method: immunoSEQ multiplex PCR; TCRdb's copy keeps in-frame clones and lacks some. This repertoire shows about 200,000 clones, approximately 38% found once; its top ten account for around 0.48%. Stated treatment: oral pan-JAK inhibitor, 5-10 mg twice daily. Sample: CD4+ T cells sorted from blood, taken at approximately week 34, from a patient treated with tofacitinib. The origin of the receptors is a human donor with alopecia areata.

This clone was detected a few times. The chain has TRBV4-1 and TRBJ1-1; D is unresolved. Germline V gene sequence: CDR1 MGHRA, CDR2 YSYEKL. Trimming cost V 3 bases and J 0 bases, with 8 bases left between them. The CDR3 spans 14 residues. CDR3: CASSHRIVNTEAFF. Written as DNA, the CDR3 is TGCGCCAGCAGCCACCGGATTGTGAACACTGAAGCTTTCTTT.

A few counts support this clone. V usage is TRBV7-9 and J usage is TRBJ2-7; D is unresolved. V lost 5 bases, J lost 5 bases, and 7 bases lay in between. Germline loops: CDR1 SEHNR, CDR2 FQNEAQ (reference sequence). The length of the CDR3 is 11 residues. CDR3 DNA sequence: TGTGCCAGCAGCCCTTGGAACGAGCAGTACTTC. Residues: CASSPWNEQYF.

The chain recombines TRBV27 with TRBJ2-7, with a possible D match to TRBD2 (6 bases). V lost 4 bases to trimming and J lost 5 bases, with 18 bases between them. CDR1 is MNHEY and CDR2 is SMNVEV in the germline V gene (reference sequence). This CDR3 has 15 residues. In DNA form, the CDR3 reads TGTGCCAGCAGTTCTCGGCGGGATAATATGGACGAGCAGTACTTC. Translated, it gives CASSSRRDNMDEQYF.

This clone occurred a few times. The rearrangement uses TRBV5-1 and TRBJ2-3; no reliable D call. The ends were cut back, 0 bases at V and 6 bases at J, with 8 bases in the middle. Germline V gene sequence: CDR1 SGHRS, CDR2 YFSETQ. This CDR3 spans 13 amino acids. The CDR3: CASSLAALDTQYF. The CDR3 bases are TGCGCCAGCAGCTTGGCCGCTCTGGATACGCAGTATTTT.

This rearrangement joins TRBV5-1 to TRBJ1-5; D possibly corresponds to TRBD1 (6 bases). The CDR3 has 15 residues. In germline, CDR1 is SGHRS, CDR2 YFSETQ. V dropped 4 bases and J dropped 2 bases, with 13 bases sitting between them. CDR3 DNA: TGCGCCAGCAGCCTGACAGGAACGGGCAATCAGCCCCAGCATTTT. Translation gives CASSLTGTGNQPQHF.

This sequence joins TRBV7-3 and TRBJ2-2; possibly TRBD1 for D (5 bases). V was trimmed by 5 bases and J by 6 bases, leaving 10 bases between them. This CDR3 has 13 amino acids. From germline, CDR1 is SGHTA and CDR2 FQGTGA. CDR3 in DNA: TGTGCCAGCAGCGCGACAGTAGCCGGGGAGCTGTTTTTT. This gives the protein CASSATVAGELFF. Full variable domain (missing parts from reference TRBV7-3 and TRBJ2-2): GAGVSQTPSNKVTEKGKYVELRCDPISGHTALYWYRQSLGQGPEFLIYFQGTGAADDSGLPNDRFFAVRPEGSVSTLKIQRTERGDSAVYLCASSATVAGELFFGEGSRLTVL.

This rearrangement joins TRBV30 to TRBJ2-7, with D unresolved. V was pared by 3 bases and J by 0 bases, with 15 bases between. Germline V gene lookup returns CDR1 GTSNPN and CDR2 SVGIG (reference sequence). The CDR3 length is 15 residues. CDR3 sequence reads: CAWSSLGRSSYEQYF. In DNA form, the CDR3 reads TGTGCCTGGAGCTCCCTCGGGCGGAGCTCCTACGAGCAGTACTTC.

This clone has a handful of counts. V and J are TRBV5-4 and TRBJ1-2; possibly TRBD1 for D (6 bases). There are 11 residues in the CDR3. Germline V CDR1 and CDR2: SGHNT, YYREEE (reference sequence). V was cut by 9 bases and J by 10 bases, with 16 bases left in between. The CDR3, as DNA: TGTGCCATCTCAACAGGGTTCATCTACACCTTC. As protein: CAISTGFIYTF.

In this sample, this clone turned up a few times. V usage is TRBV5-1 and J usage is TRBJ2-7; D call uncertain. CDR3 length equals 12 residues. Looked up from germline, CDR1 is SGHRS and CDR2 is YFSETQ. Trimming took 4 bases from V and 5 from J, leaving 10 bases between them. The CDR3 spells CASSQVQHEQYF. Written as DNA, the CDR3 is TGCGCCAGCAGCCAGGTCCAGCACGAGCAGTACTTC.

The rearrangement joins TRBV6-1 to TRBJ1-2, with a possible D match to TRBD1 (5 bases). The CDR3 is 10 residues long. Germline V gene lookup returns CDR1 MNHNS and CDR2 SASEGT. Trimming pared 6 bases from V and 8 bases from J, leaving 7 bases between. The CDR3 reads CASSWDGYTF. In DNA form, the CDR3 reads TGTGCCAGCAGCTGGGACGGCTACACCTTC.

Comment on this clone: Other DNA variants within this sample encode the same CDR3. The genes are TRBV9 and TRBJ2-1; 15 bases align to TRBD2. There are 15 residues in the CDR3. Looked up from germline, CDR1 is SGDLS and CDR2 is YYNGEE. V shed 3 bases, J shed 7 bases, and the junction held 2 bases outside the gene matches. CDR3 sequence reads: CASSAGLAGGNEQFF. CDR3 DNA: TGTGCCAGCAGCGCGGGACTAGCGGGAGGTAATGAGCAGTTCTTC. Full variable domain (missing parts from reference TRBV9 and TRBJ2-1): DSGVTQTPKHLITATGQRVTLRCSPRSGDLSVYWYQQSLDQGLQFLIQYYNGEERAKGNILERFSAQQFPDLHSELNLSSLELGDSALYFCASSAGLAGGNEQFFGPGTRLTVL.

The rearrangement uses TRBV6-1 and TRBJ2-5; D ambiguous. The J call is doubtful: the DNA matches TRBJ2-7 better. The germline CDR1 and CDR2 sequences are MNHNS and SASEGT. The CDR3 has 13 amino acids. CDR3 sequence: CASSEGRTYEQYF. The CDR3 DNA reads as TGTGCCAGCAGTGAAGGGCGGACCTACGAGCAGTACTTC.

The chain combines TRBV11-1 with TRBJ2-7, with D hard to call. The V end was cut by 2 bases, the J end by 3 bases, with 5 bases between. This CDR3 region has 12 residues. Germline CDR1 reads SGHAT; CDR2 reads FQDESV (reference sequence). CDR3 sequence: CASSLSYYEQYF. CDR3 nucleotide sequence: TGTGCCAGCAGCTTAAGTTACTACGAGCAGTACTTC. Based on the CDR3 plus reference TRBV11-1 and TRBJ2-7, the full variable domain is EAEVAQSPRYKITEKSQAVAFWCDPISGHATLYWYRQILGQGPELLVQFQDESVVDDSQLPKDRFSAERLKGVDSTLKIQPAELGDSAMYLCASSLSYYEQYFGPGTRLTVT.